The T cell receptor beta chain described here comes from a study of tissue T cells after allogeneic stem cell transplantation. Profiled with immunoSEQ multiplex PCR; TCRdb holds only in-frame clones, not every one. The profile shows 20,000 to 25,000 clones, 72% of them singletons. In the case of this clone: The germline and genes are mouse ones. With the read ending 1 residue before the CDR3 end, the germline J gene is used to fill in that end.

The germline CDR1 and CDR2 sequences are NNHNN and SYGAGS (reference sequence). This CDR3 has 15 residues. The germline V and J ends were trimmed by 0 bases and 7 bases, with 11 bases remaining between them. The sequence was obtained from a female BALB/c mouse in good health. As its MHC haplotype, the strain has H2-d. The chain recombines TRBV13-2 with TRBJ1-6, with D maybe TRBD1 (6 bases). TRBJ1-6 is labeled an ORF, and its function is uncertain. The material sequenced was spleen. The sequenced CDR3 bases are TGTGCCAGCGGTGATGTTTACAGGGTGAATTCGCCCCTCTAC. Protein sequence: CASGDVYRVNSPLY. The complete CDR3 reads CASGDVYRVNSPLYF.